This T cell receptor (beta chain) was retrieved from a study of beta chain features in type 1 diabetes. About the research overall: Cell yields, gender and age were comparable in patients and healthy donors. Study-wide results and caveats: With patients and controls alike, PCR might favor shorter templates to an equal degree. A greater similarity of naive, central memory and Treg TCRB repertoires was seen among patients than among healthy donors.

Expressed TCRB transcripts were sequenced because the entire RNA isolate underwent reverse transcription. Roughly 3.5 million reads per sample on average were obtained from naive, central memory and regulatory T cell samples. TCRdb keeps only in-frame clones here, not all; method: immunoSEQ multiplex PCR. The sample lists under 550,000 clones; about an eighth were seen once. This clone showed up just a few times. Its antigen is currently unknown. The germline V gene encodes CDR1 GTSNPN and CDR2 SVGIG (reference sequence). V was clipped by 8 bases and J by 8 bases, with 21 bases between them. The CDR3 has 13 residues.

The rearrangement uses TRBV30 and TRBJ1-2; D gene ambiguous. Sequenced: naive CD4+ T cells from blood. The sequence came from a woman aged 18-30 years in good health. The CDR3 region is CAHGPGRVIGYTF. In DNA form, the CDR3 reads TGTGCCCATGGACCGGGGAGGGTTATCGGCTACACCTTC. The entire variable domain, with the rest obtained from reference TRBV30 and TRBJ1-2, is as follows: SQTIHQWPATLVQPVGSPLSLECTVEGTSNPNLYWYRQAAGRGLQLLFYSVGIGQISSEVPQNLSASRPQDRQFILSSKKLLLSDSGFYLCAHGPGRVIGYTFGSGTRLTVV.